Presented here are 9 T cell receptor beta chains from one specimen sequenced in a study of Graves' ophthalmopathy and Graves' hyperthyroidism. Amplification from RNA transcripts yielded the TCR beta CDR3 regions. First-round RT-PCR employed HTBI primers, with a second-round multiplex PCR after it. TCRdb ran MiXCR on the multiplex PCR reads and lists one entry per CDR3 protein. The table shows 40,000 to 50,000 distinct CDR3 sequences, with more than 45% occurring only once. Sequenced input: peripheral blood. All receptors come from an adult man with Graves' ophthalmopathy.

This clonotype was seen only once. J is TRBJ2-7 and V is TRBV5-1; TRBD1 aligns across 7 bases. The CDR3 consists of 14 residues. Germline-derived CDR1 and CDR2 are SGHRS and YFSETQ. With 2 bases clipped from V and 3 bases from J, the junction kept 5 bases outside the gene matches. As DNA, the CDR3 is TGCGCCAGCAGCTTAGTACAGGGGAGCTACGAGCAGTACTTC. It yields the protein CASSLVQGSYEQYF.

The chain employs TRBV12-3 or TRBV12-4 and TRBJ1-2; maybe TRBD1 (5 bases). The V and J ends lost 5 bases and 4 bases respectively, with 14 bases between them. This CDR3 contains 14 residues. The CDR3 DNA reads as TGTGCCAGCAGTCCCGCCCCCAGGGTCTATGGCTACACCTTC. Protein sequence: CASSPAPRVYGYTF.

This clonotype was seen at least ten times. The chain joins TRBV6-4 to TRBJ2-3, with 11 bases aligning to TRBD2. Per germline, CDR1 MRHNA and CDR2 SNTAGT. CDR3 length: 13 residues. The J segment lost 10 bases and the V segment lost 0 bases, leaving 0 bases of the junction unmatched. Here the CDR3 reads CASSDSTSGAQYF. The CDR3 DNA reads as TGTGCCAGCAGTGACTCGACTAGCGGGGCGCAGTATTTT.

Notes on this clonotype: A much larger clone differs by one base, so this may be a read error. The V and J genes are TRBV11-2 and TRBJ2-3; weak D call: TRBD2 (5 bases). Germline V gene lookup returns CDR1 SGHAT and CDR2 FQNNGV. The CDR3 loop spans 16 amino acids. This chain's CDR3 is CASSPTRTGNSDTQCF. The CDR3 nucleotides are TGTGCCAGCAGCCCCACCCGGACGGGAAACTCAGATACGCAGTGTTTT.

V gene TRBV10-3 combines with J gene TRBJ2-7; D is unresolved. Trimming pared 4 bases from V and 3 bases from J, leaving 4 bases between. Germline CDR1 is ENHRY and CDR2 is SYGVKD. This CDR3 has 11 residues. As DNA, the CDR3 is TGTGCCATCAGTGGGCTCTACGAGCAGTACTTC. It specifies CAISGLYEQYF.

This clonotype showed up many times. V is TRBV6-2 or TRBV6-3 and J is TRBJ2-7; 12 bases map to TRBD2. The trim removed 5 bases at V and 3 bases at J, leaving 5 bases unmatched. Germline V gene sequence: CDR1 MNHEY, CDR2 SVGEGT. This CDR3 is built from 15 residues. The CDR3 DNA follows: TGTGCCAGCAGTAGACTAGCGGGGGCCCTCTACGAGCAGTACTTC. Its protein product is CASSRLAGALYEQYF.

CDR3 bases: TGTGCCAGCACCGTAACCTACGAGCAGTACTTC. Its protein product is CASTVTYEQYF. The chain employs TRBV25-1 and TRBJ2-7, with D unresolved. CDR1 is MGHDK, CDR2 SYGVNS, per germline. With 7 bases removed from V and 2 bases from J, the gap between germline ends came to 6 bases. This CDR3 contains 11 residues.

The chain recombines TRBV7-9 with TRBJ2-3; 12 bases align to TRBD2. The CDR3 runs 19 residues. The V and J ends lost 0 bases and 4 bases, in that order; junction bases with no gene match: 11. Germline V gene data show CDR1 as SEHNR and CDR2 as FQNEAQ (reference sequence). The CDR3 nucleotides are TGTGCCAGCAGCTTAGCGGCCCTAGCGGGGGGGGTCGGCCCAGATACGCAGTATTTT. Translation gives CASSLAALAGGVGPDTQYF.

There are many counts of this clonotype. The CDR3 DNA follows: TGTGCCAGCAGCCAAGAACGAAACGGGGGGCCCACAGATACGCAGTATTTT. This codes for CASSQERNGGPTDTQYF. The chain is built from TRBV4-2 and TRBJ2-3; a possible D gene is TRBD2 (7 bases). Between the trimmed V and J ends, which lost 0 bases and 2 bases, there was a span of 15 bases. Germline V gene lookup returns CDR1 LGHNA and CDR2 YNFKEQ. CDR3 length equals 17 residues.